These 23 T cell receptor beta chains share one sample of origin, sequenced in a study of blood T cell repertoires in COVID-19. Here immunoSEQ multiplex PCR was the method, and the copy in TCRdb shows in-frame clones only, minus some. The data show some 110,000 clones, with roughly 80% seen just once and approximately 15% held by the top ten. What was sequenced was peripheral blood. The source is an elderly woman with acute or convalescent COVID-19.

The chain employs TRBV27 and TRBJ1-5, with 8 bases matching TRBD1. With V trimmed by 6 bases and J by 7 bases, 8 bases remained unmatched. The germline V gene encodes CDR1 MNHEY and CDR2 SMNVEV (reference sequence). The CDR3 sequence is 14 residues long. CDR3 sequence reads: CASRPGQVLQPQHF. CDR3 sequence (DNA): TGTGCCAGCAGACCGGGACAGGTCCTACAGCCCCAGCATTTT.

J is TRBJ2-2 and V is TRBV5-1; possible D gene TRBD2, 6 bases. With 3 bases removed from V and 2 bases from J, the gap between germline ends came to 11 bases. Germline CDR1 and CDR2: SGHRS and YFSETQ. This CDR3 has 15 residues. The chain's CDR3 is CASSWSGLNTGELFF. Here the CDR3 DNA reads TGCGCCAGCAGCTGGAGCGGGCTTAACACCGGGGAGCTGTTTTTT. The full variable domain, completed using reference TRBV5-1 and TRBJ2-2, is KAGVTQTPRYLIKTRGQQVTLSCSPISGHRSVSWYQQTPGQGLQFLFEYFSETQRNKGNFPGRFSGRQFSNSRSEMNVSTLELGDSALYLCASSWSGLNTGELFFGEGSRLTVL.

This chain links TRBV28 with TRBJ2-6; TRBD1 matches 11 bases. The CDR3 spans 15 residues. V lost 8 bases and J lost 3; bases outside the gene matches: 3. Germline-derived CDR1 and CDR2 are MDHEN and SYDVKM. This CDR3 reads CASGQGAIGANVLTF. CDR3 DNA: TGTGCCAGCGGACAGGGGGCCATTGGGGCCAACGTCCTGACTTTC.

The rearrangement links TRBV5-1 to TRBJ2-1, with D unresolved. The CDR3 consists of 13 residues. From germline, CDR1 is SGHRS and CDR2 YFSETQ. V gave up 8 bases and J gave up 0 bases, with 9 bases separating them. The CDR3 sequence: CASFSSSYNEQFF. In DNA form, the CDR3 reads TGCGCCAGTTTTAGTAGCTCCTACAATGAGCAGTTCTTC.

J is TRBJ1-2 and V is TRBV6-1, with D possibly TRBD1 on 5 matching bases. Germline V gene data show CDR1 as MNHNS and CDR2 as SASEGT. The V gene lost 0 bases and the J gene lost 8 bases, with 13 bases spanning the gap. The CDR3 consists of 14 residues. CDR3 loop: CASSEAGASRGYTF. The CDR3 DNA follows: TGTGCCAGCAGTGAAGCAGGGGCTTCGCGAGGCTACACCTTC.

The chain is built from TRBV5-4 and TRBJ2-7, with TRBD1 matching 9 bases. Germline V gene data show CDR1 as SGHNT and CDR2 as YYREEE (reference sequence). Losses at the gene ends were 7 bases for V and 5 bases for J; bases not matched to a gene: 7. The CDR3 has 13 amino acids. DNA for the CDR3: TGTGCCAGCTCACCGGGACAGGGCGACGAGCAGTACTTC. It yields the protein CASSPGQGDEQYF.

The rearrangement links TRBV7-2 to TRBJ1-1; TRBD1 aligns across 7 bases. V trimming: 2 bases; J trimming: 1 base; junction bases outside the gene matches: 4. From germline, CDR1 is SGHTA and CDR2 FQGNSA. The CDR3 extends over 15 amino acids. The CDR3 DNA is TGTGCCAGCAGCTTATCGACAGGGACGAACACTGAAGCTTTCTTT. This sequence encodes CASSLSTGTNTEAFF.

The chain joins TRBV19 to TRBJ2-7; TRBD1 agrees at 9 bases. Germline trimming cut 4 bases from V and 3 bases from J; bases unmatched to any gene: 7. The CDR3 totals 15 residues. Per the germline V gene, CDR1 is LNHDA and CDR2 is SQIVND (reference sequence). The DNA for the CDR3 is TGTGCCAGTAGTAGAACAGGGGGCATCGACTACGAGCAGTACTTC. Amino acids: CASSRTGGIDYEQYF.

The chain has TRBV6-1 and TRBJ2-5; D is possibly TRBD1 (5 bases). The CDR3 sequence is 14 residues long. The germline V gene has CDR1 MNHNS and CDR2 SASEGT. Trimming took 0 bases from V and 5 from J, leaving 10 bases between them. CDR3 residues: CASSEARGQETQYF. The CDR3 DNA reads TGTGCCAGCAGTGAAGCAAGGGGCCAGGAGACCCAGTACTTC.

J is TRBJ2-2 and V is TRBV6-5; weak D call: TRBD2 (5 bases). The CDR3 totals 14 residues. Germline CDR1 reads MNHEY; CDR2 reads SVGAGI. V was clipped by 3 bases and J by 4 bases, with 9 bases between them. CDR3: CASSYRRGTGELFF. The CDR3 DNA reads as TGTGCCAGCAGTTATAGACGGGGCACCGGGGAGCTGTTTTTT.

The genes are TRBV6-1 and TRBJ2-4, with D unclear. Germline V gene lookup returns CDR1 MNHNS and CDR2 SASEGT. This CDR3 region has 17 residues. The germline V and J ends were trimmed by 0 bases and 1 base, with 13 bases remaining between them. CDR3 sequence (DNA): TGTGCCAGCAGTGAAGCGCTACTTGGTCTTGCCAAAAACATTCAGTACTTC. It codes for CASSEALLGLAKNIQYF.

V is TRBV9 and J is TRBJ2-2; weak D call: TRBD2 (6 bases). This CDR3 spans 14 amino acids. In germline, CDR1 is SGDLS, CDR2 YYNGEE. V was shortened by 10 bases and J by 5 bases, with 18 bases between the two germline ends. The CDR3 loop is CAGAEGPTTGELFF. The CDR3 nucleotides read TGTGCCGGAGCGGAGGGCCCCACGACCGGGGAGCTGTTTTTT.

The genes are TRBV27 and TRBJ1-2; 7 nucleotides match TRBD1. J was trimmed by 4 bases and V by 5 bases; bases with no gene match: 16. The CDR3 contains 17 residues. CDR1 and CDR2 (germline): MNHEY, SMNVEV (reference sequence). The CDR3 loop is CASSVGQVPTSIYGYTF. CDR3 DNA sequence: TGTGCCAGCAGTGTCGGACAGGTCCCCACATCTATCTATGGCTACACCTTC.

The V gene is TRBV5-1, the J gene TRBJ2-3; D may be TRBD2 (6 bases). The germline V gene encodes CDR1 SGHRS and CDR2 YFSETQ. Trimming cost V 3 bases and J 2 bases, with 10 bases left between them. CDR3 size: 14 residues. The CDR3 bases are TGCGCCAGCAGCTGGAGGGCTTACACAGATACGCAGTATTTT. It codes for CASSWRAYTDTQYF.

The genes are TRBV6-5 and TRBJ2-6; D remains unclear. This CDR3 region has 14 residues. Trimming left V 6 bases short and J 0 bases short, with 6 bases between. Germline V CDR1 and CDR2: MNHEY, SVGAGI. The CDR3 here is CASRSSSGANVLTF. Written as DNA, the CDR3 is TGTGCCAGCAGATCTTCCTCTGGGGCCAACGTCCTGACTTTC.

V gene TRBV21-1 combines with J gene TRBJ2-1; TRBD2 is taken as the D call from the table, unchecked against the DNA. TRBV21-1 is a pseudogene. The CDR3 contains 18 residues. The CDR3 here is CASSKKGERESSYNEQFF. DNA for the CDR3: TGTGCCAGCAGCAAAAAGGGTGAAAGGGAGAGCTCCTACAATGAGCAGTTCTTC.

About this clone: Other DNA sequences in this sample translate to the same CDR3. The chain combines TRBV7-9 with TRBJ1-1; 8 bases match TRBD1. The CDR3 has 13 amino acids. Germline V gives CDR1 SEHNR, CDR2 FQNEAQ (reference sequence). V trimming: 3 bases; J trimming: 5 bases; junction bases outside the gene matches: 2. CDR3 protein: CASSFTGGTEAFF. In nucleotides, the CDR3 is TGTGCCAGCAGCTTTACAGGGGGGACTGAAGCTTTCTTT.

The rearrangement links TRBV19 to TRBJ1-6, with a tentative D call TRBD1 (5 bases). CDR3 length: 13 amino acids. V was shortened by 7 bases and J by 10 bases, with 14 bases between the two germline ends. CDR1 is LNHDA and CDR2 is SQIVND in the germline V gene (reference sequence). CDR3 bases: TGTGCCAGTAAATTTGACAGTAGCTCACCCCTCCACTTT. This encodes CASKFDSSSPLHF. The full variable domain, in which reference TRBV19 and TRBJ1-6 provide the parts outside the CDR3, is DGGITQSPKYLFRKEGQNVTLSCEQNLNHDAMYWYRQDPGQGLRLIYYSQIVNDFQKGDIAEGYSVSREKKESFPLTVTSAQKNPTAFYLCASKFDSSSPLHFGNGTRLTVT.

V usage is TRBV24-1 and J usage is TRBJ1-5; TRBD1 is a possible D gene (5 bases). The CDR3 runs 15 residues. With 3 bases removed from V and 2 bases from J, the gap between germline ends came to 10 bases. Germline-derived CDR1 and CDR2 are KGHDR and SFDVKD. CDR3 in amino acids: CATSDGGFGNQPQHF. CDR3 coding DNA: TGTGCCACCAGTGATGGGGGGTTTGGCAATCAGCCCCAGCATTTT.

The rearrangement uses TRBV5-1 and TRBJ1-1, with D uncertain. Trimming stripped 4 bases from V and 0 bases from J, with 7 bases between. Germline CDR1 and CDR2: SGHRS and YFSETQ. This CDR3 has 13 residues. The CDR3 here is CASSTQVNTEAFF. The CDR3 DNA is TGCGCCAGCAGCACTCAGGTGAACACTGAAGCTTTCTTT.

CDR3 amino acids: CASSNGTTIGELFF. In DNA, the CDR3 is TGCGCCAGCAGCAACGGGACTACTATCGGGGAGCTGTTTTTT. The J gene is TRBJ2-2, the V gene TRBV5-1; the match to TRBD2 covers 7 bases. The CDR3 is 14 amino acids. Trimming at V came to 4 bases and at J to 7 bases, leaving 7 bases not matched to a gene. Germline CDR1 and CDR2: SGHRS and YFSETQ.

The rearrangement uses TRBV12-5 and TRBJ2-1, with D possibly matching TRBD2 (6 bases). V was shortened by 8 bases and J by 4 bases, with 18 bases between the two germline ends. The CDR3 is made up of 15 amino acids. Germline V gene data show CDR1 as LGHNT and CDR2 as FRNRAP. The CDR3 is CASLREAGLYNEQFF. The CDR3 DNA reads as TGTGCTAGTCTAAGGGAGGCGGGTCTTTACAATGAGCAGTTCTTC.

This clone was found many times. The chain links TRBV19 to TRBJ2-1; possible D gene TRBD2, 7 bases. The V end was cut by 0 bases, the J end by 3 bases, with 18 bases between. The CDR3 consists of 18 residues. Germline V CDR1 and CDR2: LNHDA, SQIVND (reference sequence). The CDR3 spells CASSIDGGGGPDYNEQFF. CDR3 in DNA: TGTGCCAGTAGTATAGATGGGGGGGGCGGCCCGGACTACAATGAGCAGTTCTTC.